This is a list of T cell receptor beta chains from one sample in a study of cytomegalovirus exposure and HLA in healthy donors. Measured with immunoSEQ multiplex PCR; TCRdb has only the in-frame clones, and not every one. The data contain 200,000 to 250,000 clones, 70% to 85% of them singletons. The material sequenced was PBMCs. The receptors were sampled from a man between 45 and 60 years old in good health and CMV-seronegative. The CDR3 runs from the conserved cysteine through the conserved F or W. The D gene is left open where the match is weak. The size entry is marked missing in some rows and otherwise reads once, few, many or a size class.

d_call,clone_size,v_call,j_call,cdr3_nt,cdr3_aa
TRBD1,.,TRBV28,TRBJ1-2,TGTGCCAGCAGACCGGGACAGGACGATGGCTACACCTTC,CASRPGQDDGYTF
.,.,TRBV11-2,TRBJ2-1,TGTGCCAGCAGCTTGGGTGGGAGGAATTACAATGAGCAGTTCTTC,CASSLGGRNYNEQFF
.,few,TRBV9,TRBJ2-2,TGTGCCAGCAGCGCCCGACTAGTTACCGGGGAGCTGTTTTTT,CASSARLVTGELFF
TRBD2,once,TRBV9,TRBJ2-7,TGTGCCAGCAGCAGACAGGGACTAGCGGTCTACGAGCAGTACTTC,CASSRQGLAVYEQYF
.,.,TRBV28,TRBJ2-7,TGTGCCAGCAGTACTCCGTCTAGCTACGAGCAGTACTTC,CASSTPSSYEQYF
.,.,TRBV5-1,TRBJ2-7,TGCGCCAGCAGCTTGGACGGGTCCTACGAGCAGTACTTC,CASSLDGSYEQYF
.,.,TRBV28,TRBJ1-1,TGTGCCAGCAGCCCCGCGGGCTCCAAAGGCCCTGAAGCTTTCTTT,CASSPAGSKGPEAFF
.,.,TRBV11-2,TRBJ1-4,TGTGCCAGCAGCGAAATCAGGGGCTTAGGCGAAAAACTGTTTTTT,CASSEIRGLGEKLFF
.,.,TRBV5-1,TRBJ1-2,TGCGCCAGCAGCTTGCGGGACACCGGGATTTATGGCTACACCTTC,CASSLRDTGIYGYTF
.,.,TRBV5-5,TRBJ1-3,TGTGCCAGCAGCTTGGTGGCGGGGGCTGGAAACACCATATATTTT,CASSLVAGAGNTIYF
.,few,TRBV6-1,TRBJ2-2,TGTGCCAGCAGTGAAGCACGAGGGAGTAACACCGGGGAGCTGTTTTTT,CASSEARGSNTGELFF
.,.,TRBV10-3,TRBJ1-5,TGTGCCACGAATCAGCCCCAGCATTTT,CATNQPQHF
.,.,TRBV11-2,TRBJ2-7,TGTGCCAGCAGCCTCTATAGCGGCGCTTCCTACGAGCAGTACTTC,CASSLYSGASYEQYF
.,.,TRBV11-2,TRBJ1-6,TGTGCCAGCAGCTTAGTACGGTCGGGTAATCGTTCACCCCTCCACTTT,CASSLVRSGNRSPLHF
TRBD2,.,TRBV7-3,TRBJ2-1,TGTGCCAGCAGCCTCAGCGGGAGGTCCAACAATGAGCAGTTCTTC,CASSLSGRSNNEQFF
TRBD2,.,TRBV27,TRBJ2-4,TGTGCCAGCAGTAGGACTAGCCTGGCCAAAAACATTCAGTACTTC,CASSRTSLAKNIQYF
.,.,TRBV19,TRBJ1-5,TGTGCCAGCGCCTACGGATCAGGACAGCCCCAGCATTTT,CASAYGSGQPQHF
TRBD1,.,TRBV19,TRBJ1-5,TGTGCCAGTACTGATCCGGGACAGGGGGCTTCTCAGCCCCAGCATTTT,CASTDPGQGASQPQHF
TRBD2,.,TRBV28,TRBJ2-2,TGTGCCAGCAGTTCATCCAGACTAGCGGGGGGATCGGGGGAGCTGTTTTTT,CASSSSRLAGGSGELFF
TRBD1,.,TRBV19,TRBJ1-5,TGTGCCTCCTCCTCCGGGACAGGGGTTTGGAATCAGCCCCAGCATTTT,CASSSGTGVWNQPQHF
TRBD2,.,TRBV6-1,TRBJ2-3,TGTGCCAGCTCAAGACTAGCGGGAGACACAGATACGCAGTATTTT,CASSRLAGDTDTQYF
.,.,TRBV27,TRBJ2-6,TGTGCCAGCAGTTTAGGGGGGGCTGGGGGGGCCAACGTCCTGACTTTC,CASSLGGAGGANVLTF